The present T cell receptor (beta chain) was sequenced within a study of T cell responses to AZD1222 COVID-19 vaccine. The germline gives CDR1 WSHSY, CDR2 SAAADI. Trimming removed 2 bases from V and 7 bases from J, with 17 bases in between. The length of the CDR3 is 16 residues. The assay was immunoSEQ multiplex PCR, and TCRdb's table has in-frame clones only and misses some. The table has around 150,000 clones, approximately 91% seen once; the top ten hold 1% to 1.5%. V gene TRBV10-2 combines with J gene TRBJ1-4; D may be TRBD1 (6 bases). Source: peripheral blood, taken 28 days after the second AZD1222 dose. The sequence was obtained from an adult who received the AZD1222 COVID-19 vaccine. DNA for the CDR3: TGCGCCAGCAGTGAGGTGAACAGGGTGAGGGGTGAAAAACTGTTTTTT. Translated: CASSEVNRVRGEKLFF.